This T cell receptor beta chain was obtained from a study of T cell responses to AZD1222 COVID-19 vaccine. Study background: It was second doses at about 4 or about 12 weeks that were pooled.

Study results and caveats: In a largely white British group with more females than males, clonal diversity was possibly underestimated. A rise in Spike-specific TCR breadth and depth followed two AZD1222 doses. The CD4 TCRs associated with vaccination extended across spike and predominated at 160-218 and 743-854.

Trimming pared 0 bases from V and 4 bases from J, leaving 9 bases between. Germline loops: CDR1 MNHEY, CDR2 SMNVEV (reference sequence). This CDR3 contains 14 residues. The assay was immunoSEQ multiplex PCR, and TCRdb's table has in-frame clones only and misses some. The sample holds 120,000 to 150,000 clones, around 91% seen once. About this clone: Its specificity is unknown.

This chain links TRBV27 with TRBJ1-2; D is possibly TRBD1 (5 bases). The material was peripheral blood, obtained on day 0 of AZD1222 vaccination. The source is an adult in good health. CDR3 in DNA: TGTGCCAGCAGTTTATCGCGAGGGGCCTATGGCTACACCTTC. Its protein product is CASSLSRGAYGYTF.